The clone carrying this T cell receptor beta chain was found once. Antigen: not known. This record comes from a study of tumor-infiltrating lymphocytes in localized non-small cell lung cancer. Study-wide background: Some samples were collected after neoadjuvant chemotherapy; smokers, never-smokers and several histologies were included. From each patient, both tumor and uninvolved lung, non-adjacent to tumor, were sampled.

Trimming removed 6 bases from V and 2 bases from J, with 8 bases in between. The CDR3 is 13 residues long. The germline V gene has CDR1 MNHNS and CDR2 SASEGT. Assay used: immunoSEQ multiplex PCR; TCRdb lists only in-frame clones, some missing. Here the sample spans around 14,000 clones, 65% to 75% being singletons. Overall study findings and caveats: Technical variation could not be separated from intratumor heterogeneity here. T-cell fraction did not differ between immunotypes IM1 and IM2.

The rearrangement joins TRBV6-1 to TRBJ1-5, with a weak D call TRBD1 (5 bases). The TCR comes from a human donor with non-small cell lung cancer. The sequenced sample consisted of uninvolved lung tissue not adjacent to the tumor. The CDR3 protein is CASRTDGNQPQHF. CDR3 in DNA: TGTGCCAGCAGGACAGACGGCAATCAGCCCCAGCATTTT.